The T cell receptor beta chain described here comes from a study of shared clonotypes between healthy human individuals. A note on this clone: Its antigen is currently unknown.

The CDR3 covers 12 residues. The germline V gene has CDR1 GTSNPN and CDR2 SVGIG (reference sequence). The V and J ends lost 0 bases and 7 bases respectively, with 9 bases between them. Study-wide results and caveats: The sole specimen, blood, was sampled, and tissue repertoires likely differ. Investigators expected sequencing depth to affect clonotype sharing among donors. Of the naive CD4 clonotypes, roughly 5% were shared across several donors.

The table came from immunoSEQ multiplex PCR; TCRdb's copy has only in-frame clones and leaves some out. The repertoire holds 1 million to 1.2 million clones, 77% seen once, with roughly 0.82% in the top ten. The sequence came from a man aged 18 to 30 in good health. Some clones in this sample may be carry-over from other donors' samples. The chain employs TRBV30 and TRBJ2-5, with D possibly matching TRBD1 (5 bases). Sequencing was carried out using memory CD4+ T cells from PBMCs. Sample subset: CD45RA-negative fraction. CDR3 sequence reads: CAWSVPRATQYF. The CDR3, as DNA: TGTGCCTGGAGTGTACCCAGGGCGACCCAGTACTTC.